The clone carrying this T cell receptor beta chain was seen just once. The entry originates in a study of blood T cell repertoires in COVID-19. Study details: Samples came from the United States, Italy and Spain, spanning acute and convalescent COVID-19. PBMCs, B-cell-depleted T cells, or T cells were the source of the cDNA or gDNA that made up the material.

Original analysis: Reference gene primer amplification yielded estimated nucleated cell counts. Sequencing was performed with immunoSEQ multiplex PCR; in TCRdb, only in-frame clones are kept and a portion is missing. D and trimming were read from the DNA, whereas the V and J calls and clone size are those reported in that table. This table holds 180,000 or so clones, roughly 82% found once. J lost 0 bases, V lost 2 bases, and 4 bases had no gene match. Per germline, CDR1 MDHEN and CDR2 SYDVKM. The CDR3 consists of 16 residues. The source of this sequence is a woman aged 70-85 years with acute or convalescent COVID-19. The sequenced sample consisted of peripheral blood. The V gene is TRBV28, the J gene TRBJ1-3, with TRBD1 identical over 7 bases. The DNA of the CDR3 is TGTGCCAGCAGTTTAGGACAGGTCACCTCTGGAAACACCATATATTTT. Its translation is CASSLGQVTSGNTIYF.